Below are 20 T cell receptor beta chains sequenced from a single sample in a study of OX40 agonist ivuxolimab in advanced cancers. Clones were sequenced by immunoSEQ multiplex PCR, and TCRdb holds only the in-frame ones, with some missing. The data contain about 75,000 clones, approximately 86% of them singletons. The source material was CD4+ or CD8+ T cells sorted from blood, sampled in a trial of the OX40 agonist ivuxolimab. The receptors derive from an adult with an advanced solid tumor such as melanoma, head and neck, liver or kidney cancer.

The chain links TRBV4-3 to TRBJ1-2; a weak D match, TRBD1 (6 bases). Per the germline V gene, CDR1 is LGHNA and CDR2 is YSLEER. The CDR3 is 14 amino acids. Trimming removed 1 base at V and 3 bases at J, with 9 bases between. The CDR3 sequence: CASSQGQDYYGYTF. The DNA of the CDR3 is TGCGCCAGCAGCCAAGGACAGGACTACTATGGCTACACCTTC.

The rearrangement uses TRBV7-2 and TRBJ1-1; D possibly corresponds to TRBD1 (6 bases). In germline, CDR1 is SGHTA, CDR2 FQGNSA. CDR3 length equals 13 residues. Deletions cut 5 bases from V and 2 bases from J, with 9 bases between. CDR3 protein: CASSPRGNTEAFF. CDR3 coding DNA: TGTGCCAGCAGCCCCAGGGGCAACACTGAAGCTTTCTTT. Combining the CDR3 with reference TRBV7-2 and TRBJ1-1 gives the whole variable domain GAGVSQSPSNKVTEKGKDVELRCDPISGHTALYWYRQSLGQGLEFLIYFQGNSAPDKSGLPSDRFSAERTGGSVSTLTIQRTQQEDSAVYLCASSPRGNTEAFFGQGTRLTVV.

The V call is TRBV5-1, the J call TRBJ1-1, with D possibly TRBD1 on 6 matching bases. The V and J ends lost 2 bases and 4 bases respectively, with 12 bases between them. CDR3 length equals 14 residues. CDR1 and CDR2 from the germline V gene are SGHRS and YFSETQ. The CDR3 loop is CASSFGDKSTEAFF. CDR3 DNA: TGCGCCAGCAGCTTTGGGGACAAAAGCACTGAAGCTTTCTTT.

This rearrangement joins TRBV2 to TRBJ2-7; possibly TRBD2 for D (6 bases). Trimming took off 8 bases at V and 6 bases at J, with 11 bases between the two ends. The CDR3 loop spans 11 amino acids. CDR1 and CDR2 from the germline V gene are SNHLY and FYNNEI. DNA of the CDR3: TGTGCCAGCGGACTATTAGTCGAGCAGTACTTC. Protein: CASGLLVEQYF.

The chain couples TRBV7-2 to TRBJ2-1; no clear D gene. Trimming pared 3 bases from V and 4 bases from J, leaving 10 bases between. The CDR3 loop spans 14 amino acids. The V gene's germline CDR1 is SGHTA and CDR2 FQGNSA. CDR3 nucleotide sequence: TGTGCCAGCAGCTTGGGATACAGATACAATGAGCAGTTCTTC. Translated, it gives CASSLGYRYNEQFF. Complete variable domain (other parts from reference TRBV7-2 and TRBJ2-1): GAGVSQSPSNKVTEKGKDVELRCDPISGHTALYWYRQSLGQGLEFLIYFQGNSAPDKSGLPSDRFSAERTGGSVSTLTIQRTQQEDSAVYLCASSLGYRYNEQFFGPGTRLTVL.

The rearrangement links TRBV9 to TRBJ1-3; D unresolved. Germline V lookup: CDR1 SGDLS, CDR2 YYNGEE. The length of the CDR3 is 13 residues. V dropped 3 bases and J dropped 3 bases, with 7 bases sitting between them. The CDR3 region is CASSGVVGNTIYF. CDR3 nucleotides: TGTGCCAGCAGCGGGGTAGTTGGAAACACCATATATTTT.

This clone came up once. This sequence joins TRBV9 and TRBJ2-2; D unresolved. Looked up from germline, CDR1 is SGDLS and CDR2 is YYNGEE. The CDR3 covers 15 residues. The V gene lost 0 bases and the J gene lost 5 bases, with 11 bases spanning the gap. The DNA for the CDR3 is TGTGCCAGCAGCGTAGACTACCGATTGACCGGGGAGCTGTTTTTT. Translated: CASSVDYRLTGELFF.

The rearrangement links TRBV5-4 to TRBJ1-1; maybe TRBD1 (6 bases). V lost 4 bases, J lost 2 bases, and 12 bases lay in between. The CDR3 runs to 14 residues. The germline V gene encodes CDR1 SGHNT and CDR2 YYREEE (reference sequence). CDR3 DNA sequence: TGTGCCAGCAGCCCCACAGGGCTTAACACTGAAGCTTTCTTT. As protein: CASSPTGLNTEAFF.

V usage is TRBV30 and J usage is TRBJ1-5, with D unresolved. V was clipped by 0 bases and J by 4 bases, with 7 bases between them. The CDR3 totals 13 residues. Germline CDR1 reads GTSNPN; CDR2 reads SVGIG (reference sequence). This CDR3 reads CAWSVGGNQPQHF. In DNA form, the CDR3 reads TGTGCCTGGAGTGTTGGAGGAAATCAGCCCCAGCATTTT.

The chain uses TRBV28 and TRBJ1-5; D not resolved. This CDR3 region has 11 residues. V lost 4 bases and J lost 7, with 5 bases in between. Germline lookup yields CDR1 MDHEN and CDR2 SYDVKM. CDR3 nucleotide sequence: TGTGCCAGCAGTTCCTTCCAGCCCCAGCATTTT. Translation gives CASSSFQPQHF.

CDR3 nucleotide sequence: TGTGCCAGCAGCACCCTTACGTTGGGGAATGAGCAGTTCTTC. Translation gives CASSTLTLGNEQFF. The rearrangement joins TRBV6-4 to TRBJ2-1; the D is unclear. The CDR3 length is 14 residues. V lost 6 bases and J lost 7, with 16 bases in between. The germline V gene encodes CDR1 MRHNA and CDR2 SNTAGT.

The chain links TRBV28 to TRBJ2-1; 11 bases are a match to TRBD1. Trimming cost V 7 bases and J 9 bases; bases outside gene matches: 8. CDR3 length: 14 amino acids. CDR1 and CDR2 (germline): MDHEN, SYDVKM. CDR3: CASIRDRGYGEQFF. DNA of the CDR3: TGTGCCAGCATCCGGGACAGGGGGTATGGTGAGCAGTTCTTC.

The chain is built from TRBV29-1 and TRBJ1-2; D gene ambiguous. The CDR3 consists of 13 residues. Germline CDR1 is SQVTM and CDR2 is ANQGSEA. V gave up 6 bases and J gave up 0 bases, with 11 bases separating them. The CDR3 reads CSVVTRPNYGYTF. The CDR3 coding sequence is TGCAGCGTCGTGACACGACCTAACTATGGCTACACCTTC.

The gene calls are TRBV5-1 and TRBJ1-1; possible D gene TRBD1, 5 bases. CDR1 and CDR2 from the germline V gene are SGHRS and YFSETQ. V lost 0 bases and J lost 2, with 14 bases in between. The CDR3 length is 16 residues. CDR3 bases: TGCGCCAGCAGCTTGGTGGGATCAGGGATAAACACTGAAGCTTTCTTT. Protein product: CASSLVGSGINTEAFF. The full variable domain, with the rest looked up from reference TRBV5-1 and TRBJ1-1, is KAGVTQTPRYLIKTRGQQVTLSCSPISGHRSVSWYQQTPGQGLQFLFEYFSETQRNKGNFPGRFSGRQFSNSRSEMNVSTLELGDSALYLCASSLVGSGINTEAFFGQGTRLTVV.

The chain recombines TRBV5-3 with TRBJ1-5, with TRBD1 identical over 9 bases. TRBV5-3 is an open reading frame, and its role is uncertain. V shed 8 bases and J 9 bases; nucleotides not matched to a gene: 12. CDR3 length: 14 amino acids. CDR3 DNA: TGTGCCAGCAGCCTCGGGGACAGGGACCCGCCCCAGCATTTT. Residues: CASSLGDRDPPQHF.

This clone was found once. V gene TRBV11-1 combines with J gene TRBJ1-1; no reliable D call. Germline lookup yields CDR1 SGHAT and CDR2 FQDESV (reference sequence). Trimming pared 5 bases from V and 5 bases from J, leaving 12 bases between. CDR3 length: 13 residues. The CDR3 bases are TGTGCCAGCAGCCCTAGGCGAGGGACTGAAGCTTTCTTT. It is translated as CASSPRRGTEAFF.

V and J are TRBV28 and TRBJ1-4; no clear D. The CDR3 is made up of 15 amino acids. CDR1 and CDR2 from the germline V gene are MDHEN and SYDVKM. Between the trimmed V and J ends, which lost 5 bases and 8 bases, there was a span of 18 bases. The DNA for the CDR3 is TGTGCCAGCAGTCCGCCCGGGAGCTTAAGAGAAAAACTGTTTTTT. It is translated as CASSPPGSLREKLFF.

The gene calls are TRBV2 and TRBJ2-1; D could derive from TRBD1 or TRBD2 (5 bases each). CDR3 length equals 14 residues. The germline V and J ends were trimmed by 1 base and 8 bases, with 12 bases remaining between them. Germline loops: CDR1 SNHLY, CDR2 FYNNEI. The CDR3 bases are TGTGCCAGCAGTGAAGGGGACCAGGAGTATGAGCAGTTCTTC. This translates into CASSEGDQEYEQFF.

The gene calls are TRBV2 and TRBJ2-7; maybe TRBD2 (5 bases). This CDR3 comprises 11 residues. The germline V gene has CDR1 SNHLY and CDR2 FYNNEI. Trimming took off 6 bases at V and 7 bases at J, with 10 bases between the two ends. In nucleotides, the CDR3 is TGTGCCAGCAGATCCTCGGGGGAGCAGTACTTC. Translated: CASRSSGEQYF.

The chain recombines TRBV6-6 with TRBJ2-6; D uncertain. V shed 6 bases and J shed 1 base, with 10 bases lying between them. CDR1 is MNHNY and CDR2 is SVGAGI in the germline V gene (reference sequence). CDR3 length equals 15 residues. The CDR3 spells CASRAVGSGANVLTF. Written as DNA, the CDR3 is TGTGCCAGCAGGGCGGTGGGTTCTGGGGCCAACGTCCTGACTTTC.